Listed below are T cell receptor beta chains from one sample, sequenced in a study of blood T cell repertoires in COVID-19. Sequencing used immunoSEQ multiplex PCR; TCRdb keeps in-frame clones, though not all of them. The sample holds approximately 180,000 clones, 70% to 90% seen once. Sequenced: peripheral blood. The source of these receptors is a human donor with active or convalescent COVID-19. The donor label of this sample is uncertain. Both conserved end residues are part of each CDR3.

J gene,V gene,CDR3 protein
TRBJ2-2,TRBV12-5,CASGPSGNTGELFF
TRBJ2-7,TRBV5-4,CASSLEQGRLYEQYF
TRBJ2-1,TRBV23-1,CASSQPTGLGEQFF
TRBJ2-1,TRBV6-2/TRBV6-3,CASSDGLAGNEQFF
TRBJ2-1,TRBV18,CASSPAGDNEQFF
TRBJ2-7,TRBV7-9,CASSPSAGSYEQYF
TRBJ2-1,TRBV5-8,CASSFQGSSNEQFF
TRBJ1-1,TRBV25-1,CASIRGDTEAFF
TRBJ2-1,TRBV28,CASSLAGGRDTYNEQFF
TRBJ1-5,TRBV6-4,CASSDSLDRPVNQPQHF
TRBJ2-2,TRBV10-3,CAMTSGTNTGELFF
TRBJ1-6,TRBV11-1,CASSLTGFNSPLHF
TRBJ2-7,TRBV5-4,CASSLVPGSYEQYF
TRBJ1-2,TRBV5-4,CASSPDRVYGYTF
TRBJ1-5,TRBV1,CTSSQVLGGGNSNQPQHF
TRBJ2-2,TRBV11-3,CASSQEGTGELFF
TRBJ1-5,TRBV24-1,CATSPTGGGNQPQHF
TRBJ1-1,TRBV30,CAWATAENTEAFF
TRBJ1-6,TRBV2,CASSAQGSSYNSPLHF
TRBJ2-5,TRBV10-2,CASGGLGRETQYF
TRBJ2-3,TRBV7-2,CASSLYTDTQYF
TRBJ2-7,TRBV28,CASREGSEQYF
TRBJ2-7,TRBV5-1,CASKAGTGNEQYF
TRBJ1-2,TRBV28,CASRGDWGHTGPHYGYTF
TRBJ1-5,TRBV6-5,CASSYARGQGQPQHF
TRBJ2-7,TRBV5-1,CASSFSSYEQYF
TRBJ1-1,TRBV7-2,CASSFSGTEAFF
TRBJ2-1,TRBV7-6,CASSSPPGGVYNEQFF
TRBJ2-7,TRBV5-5,CASSPLQGNGEQYF
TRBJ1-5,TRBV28,CASRSYRGRDQPQHF
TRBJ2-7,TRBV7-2,CASSLSAGVTSYEQYF
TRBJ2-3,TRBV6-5,CASSTGRWLDTQYF
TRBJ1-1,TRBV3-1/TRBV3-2,CASSQLRGATEAFF
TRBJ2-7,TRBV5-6,CASSLGGPNEQYF
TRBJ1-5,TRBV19,CASSIRGGGEQPQHF
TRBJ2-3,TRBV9,CASSVEGGNPQDTQYF
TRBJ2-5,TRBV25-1,CASSDPSGRVKTQYF
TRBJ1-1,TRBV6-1,CASSESSAGGNTEAFF
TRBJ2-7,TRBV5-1,CASSLGGYEQYF
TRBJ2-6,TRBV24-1,CATGGGGDSGANVLTF
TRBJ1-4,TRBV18,CASSLDEKLFF